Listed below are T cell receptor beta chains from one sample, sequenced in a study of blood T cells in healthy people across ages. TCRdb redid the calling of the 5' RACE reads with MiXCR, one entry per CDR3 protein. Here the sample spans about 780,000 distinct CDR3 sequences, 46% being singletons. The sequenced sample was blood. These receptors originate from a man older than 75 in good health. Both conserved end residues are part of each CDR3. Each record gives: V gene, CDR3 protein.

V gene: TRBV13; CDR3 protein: CASSLGLGRVNEQFF
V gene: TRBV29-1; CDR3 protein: CSVEDSVALRLDTQYF
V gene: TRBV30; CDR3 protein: CAWSSLNTEAFF
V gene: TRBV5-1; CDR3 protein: CASSLSTQAGRGNTIYF
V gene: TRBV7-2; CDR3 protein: CASSPAGLAGITPDTQYF
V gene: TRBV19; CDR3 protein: CASSSLAVQETQYF
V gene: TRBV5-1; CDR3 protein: CVSSLSGRAEGETQYF
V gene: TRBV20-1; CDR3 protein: CSARVRTGDEQYF
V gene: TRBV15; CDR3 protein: CATSRRTGAVETQYF
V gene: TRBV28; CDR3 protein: CASRTGGALEQYF
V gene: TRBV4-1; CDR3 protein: CASSQVPLSGSYNEQFF
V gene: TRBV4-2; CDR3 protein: CASSPRSGGLTDTQYF
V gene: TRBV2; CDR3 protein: CASLAIHSYEQYF
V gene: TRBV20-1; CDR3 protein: CSAKGTGALWDEQFF
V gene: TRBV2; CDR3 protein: CASIRGGYNEQFF
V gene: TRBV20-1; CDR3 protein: CSARAVQDRVNTGELFF
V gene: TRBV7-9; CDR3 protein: CASSFKSTGTDLYEQYF
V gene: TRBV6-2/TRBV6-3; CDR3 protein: CASKKRDGGYEQYF
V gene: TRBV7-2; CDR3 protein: CASQVGGGQYEQYF
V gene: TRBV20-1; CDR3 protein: CSASYGSKETQYF
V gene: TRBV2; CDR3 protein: CASSGATPNYGYTF
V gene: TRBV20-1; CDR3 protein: CSARDFRESGSVNEQYF
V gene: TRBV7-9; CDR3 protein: CASSLGRGPDTQYF
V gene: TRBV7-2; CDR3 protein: CATAGSRGLAGGYEQYF
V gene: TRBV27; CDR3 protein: CASSSLDNEQFF
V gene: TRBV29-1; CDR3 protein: CSVGPRDRGEEQYF
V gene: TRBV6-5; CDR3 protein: CASSYGTGSTTDTQYF
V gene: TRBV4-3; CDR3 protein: CASSQEAGLRGTGELFF
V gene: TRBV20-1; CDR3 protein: CTGLAAYEQYF
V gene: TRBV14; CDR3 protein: CASSQEAGQVTQYF
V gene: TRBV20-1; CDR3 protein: CSARDSATGGGYGNTF
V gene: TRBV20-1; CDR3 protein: CSSQGSGQETQYF
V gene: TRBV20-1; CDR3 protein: CSARDFGGTYEQYF
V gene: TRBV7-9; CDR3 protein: CASRSLRGRAPTDTQYF
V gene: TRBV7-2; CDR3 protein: CASSPRTSGRFGDTQYF
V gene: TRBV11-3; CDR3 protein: CASSIRGQGYEQYF
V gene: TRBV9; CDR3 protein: CASSVGIEAGRETQYF
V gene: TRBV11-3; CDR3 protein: CASSLSLGPARSSYNEQFF
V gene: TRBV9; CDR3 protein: CASSVGRGTSTDTQYF
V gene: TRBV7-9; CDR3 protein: CASSLAGRGVQETQYF
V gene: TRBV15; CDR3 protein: CATSRDLGRAYEQYF
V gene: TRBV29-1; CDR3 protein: CSVKGDRDYGYTF
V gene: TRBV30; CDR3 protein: CAWSRLDYNEQFF
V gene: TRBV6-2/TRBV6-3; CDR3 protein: CASSPRTQYTGELFF
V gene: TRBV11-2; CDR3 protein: CASGRGLKAQYF
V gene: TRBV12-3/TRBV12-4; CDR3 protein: CASSQQGVNTEAFF
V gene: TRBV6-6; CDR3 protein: CASSYSTLAGDSYEQYF
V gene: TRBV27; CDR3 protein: CASSSLAGVSYNEQFF
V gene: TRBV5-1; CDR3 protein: CASSFMGTSGVYNEQYF
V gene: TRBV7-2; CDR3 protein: CASSSRGWTEAFF
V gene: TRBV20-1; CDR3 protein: CSADSGTEYTDTQYF
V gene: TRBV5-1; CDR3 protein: CASRQTEPEETQYF
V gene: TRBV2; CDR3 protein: CASSQGQGAYYGYTF
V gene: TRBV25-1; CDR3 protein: CASSDPSLAGPTGRQETQYF